These T cell receptor beta chains were read from a single sample in a study of OX40 agonist ivuxolimab in advanced cancers. Sequenced by immunoSEQ multiplex PCR; TCRdb stores in-frame clones only, minus some. The data contain around 35,000 clones, roughly nine tenths of them seen just once; the ten biggest clones take up around 4%. The sample was CD4+ or CD8+ T cells sorted from blood, taken in a trial of the OX40 agonist ivuxolimab. The receptors stem from an adult with an advanced solid tumor such as melanoma, head and neck, liver or kidney cancer. CDR3s include the opening cysteine and the closing phenylalanine or tryptophan. Fields, in order: V gene, clone size, J gene, CDR3 length, D gene, CDR3 protein, CDR3 DNA. D genes are given only for firm matches. A row's size may be missing; if present it is once, few, many or a size class.

V: TRBV18
size: .
J: TRBJ2-5
length: 11
D: .
CDR3: CASSTEETQYF
DNA: TGTGCCAGCTCAACGGAAGAGACCCAGTACTTC

V: TRBV5-1
size: .
J: TRBJ2-5
length: 15
D: .
CDR3: CASSLGPVAKETQYF
DNA: TGCGCCAGCAGCTTGGGCCCCGTCGCGAAAGAGACCCAGTACTTC

V: TRBV18
size: few
J: TRBJ2-5
length: 17
D: TRBD2
CDR3: CASSPRLAGMSGQTQYF
DNA: TGTGCCAGCTCACCACGCCTAGCGGGGATGTCAGGGCAGACCCAGTACTTC

V: TRBV30
size: .
J: TRBJ1-6
length: 13
D: TRBD1
CDR3: CAWRGQGWSPLHF
DNA: TGTGCCTGGAGAGGACAGGGTTGGTCACCCCTCCACTTT

V: TRBV2
size: .
J: TRBJ2-7
length: 15
D: .
CDR3: CASRGQRPDSYEQYF
DNA: TGTGCCAGCAGGGGTCAGCGGCCCGACTCCTACGAGCAGTACTTC

V: TRBV9
size: .
J: TRBJ2-2
length: 16
D: .
CDR3: CASSVRPEGNTGELFF
DNA: TGTGCCAGCAGCGTACGGCCAGAGGGTAACACCGGGGAGCTGTTTTTT

V: TRBV5-4
size: .
J: TRBJ1-1
length: 14
D: .
CDR3: CASSFRGARTEAFF
DNA: TGTGCCAGCAGCTTTCGGGGGGCTCGGACTGAAGCTTTCTTT

V: TRBV19
size: .
J: TRBJ2-3
length: 13
D: .
CDR3: CASSDRARGTQYF
DNA: TGTGCCAGTAGTGATCGGGCCCGGGGTACGCAGTATTTT

V: TRBV20-1
size: .
J: TRBJ2-7
length: 11
D: .
CDR3: CSVSESYEQYF
DNA: TGCAGTGTATCCGAATCCTACGAGCAGTACTTC

V: TRBV2
size: .
J: TRBJ1-5
length: 15
D: TRBD1
CDR3: CASSRTGISNQPQHF
DNA: TGTGCCAGCAGTAGGACAGGGATCAGCAATCAGCCCCAGCATTTT

V: TRBV2
size: .
J: TRBJ1-1
length: 11
D: .
CDR3: CASHGTTEAFF
DNA: TGTGCCAGCCACGGAACCACTGAAGCTTTCTTT

V: TRBV19
size: .
J: TRBJ1-1
length: 14
D: .
CDR3: CASSIRRSNTEAFF
DNA: TGTGCCAGTAGTATCCGACGGTCGAACACTGAAGCTTTCTTT

V: TRBV29-1
size: few
J: TRBJ1-2
length: 13
D: .
CDR3: CSVEKDSKGGYTF
DNA: TGCAGCGTTGAAAAGGACAGCAAGGGTGGCTACACCTTC

V: TRBV4-2
size: .
J: TRBJ1-5
length: 16
D: .
CDR3: CASSQEGGGPTWPQHF
DNA: TGTGCCAGCAGCCAAGAGGGAGGGGGGCCGACTTGGCCCCAGCATTTT

V: TRBV2
size: .
J: TRBJ2-3
length: 16
D: TRBD2
CDR3: CASRPGLAGHTDTQYF
DNA: TGTGCCAGCAGGCCGGGACTAGCGGGACACACAGATACGCAGTATTTT

V: TRBV27
size: .
J: TRBJ2-1
length: 14
D: TRBD1
CDR3: CASKGDRVYNEQFF
DNA: TGTGCCAGCAAGGGGGACAGGGTATACAATGAGCAGTTCTTC

V: TRBV7-3
size: .
J: TRBJ2-1
length: 15
D: .
CDR3: CASSFITSPYNEQFF
DNA: TGTGCCAGCAGCTTTATCACTAGCCCCTACAATGAGCAGTTCTTC

V: TRBV5-6
size: .
J: TRBJ2-3
length: 13
D: .
CDR3: CASSLNLRDTQYF
DNA: TGTGCCAGCAGCTTGAACCTCAGGGATACGCAGTATTTT

V: TRBV19
size: .
J: TRBJ2-7
length: 13
D: .
CDR3: CASSMGRYYEQYF
DNA: TGTGCCAGTAGTATGGGGCGGTACTACGAGCAGTACTTC

V: TRBV28
size: .
J: TRBJ2-3
length: 12
D: .
CDR3: CASSPGTPTQYF
DNA: TGTGCCAGCAGTCCCGGCACTCCTACGCAGTATTTT

V: TRBV28
size: .
J: TRBJ2-1
length: 13
D: .
CDR3: CASRGDPSNEQFF
DNA: TGTGCCAGCAGGGGAGACCCCTCCAATGAGCAGTTCTTC

V: TRBV11-2
size: .
J: TRBJ1-3
length: 17
D: .
CDR3: CASSLRATVSSGNTIYF
DNA: TGTGCCAGCAGCCTCCGGGCTACAGTGAGCTCTGGAAACACCATATATTTT

V: TRBV11-2
size: .
J: TRBJ2-5
length: 13
D: .
CDR3: CASSFSGEETQYF
DNA: TGTGCCAGCAGCTTTAGCGGAGAAGAGACCCAGTACTTC

V: TRBV28
size: few
J: TRBJ2-1
length: 17
D: .
CDR3: CASSPPSRKGAYNEQFF
DNA: TGTGCCAGCAGTCCTCCCTCTAGGAAGGGTGCCTACAATGAGCAGTTCTTC

V: TRBV30
size: .
J: TRBJ1-1
length: 17
D: .
CDR3: CAWTPPPVWGQNTEAFF
DNA: TGTGCCTGGACTCCCCCCCCCGTGTGGGGACAGAACACTGAAGCTTTCTTT

V: TRBV28
size: .
J: TRBJ1-1
length: 15
D: TRBD1
CDR3: CASSPDRVEGTEAFF
DNA: TGTGCCAGCAGTCCCGACAGGGTTGAGGGAACTGAAGCTTTCTTT

V: TRBV6-1
size: .
J: TRBJ2-7
length: 15
D: .
CDR3: CASSEYLDSSYEQYF
DNA: TGTGCCAGCAGTGAATATCTGGACAGTTCCTACGAGCAGTACTTC

V: TRBV5-1
size: .
J: TRBJ2-6
length: 17
D: TRBD1
CDR3: CASSPHGQGTGANVLTF
DNA: TGCGCCAGCAGCCCCCATGGACAGGGAACCGGGGCCAACGTCCTGACTTTC

V: TRBV18
size: .
J: TRBJ2-3
length: 16
D: .
CDR3: CASSLLGGPGTDTQYF
DNA: TGTGCCAGCTCACTCCTGGGGGGACCGGGCACAGATACGCAGTATTTT

V: TRBV4-1
size: once
J: TRBJ1-1
length: 17
D: .
CDR3: CASSQGVLGWGRAEAFF
DNA: TGCGCCAGCAGCCAAGGGGTACTCGGGTGGGGCAGGGCTGAAGCTTTCTTT

V: TRBV19
size: .
J: TRBJ2-3
length: 15
D: TRBD1
CDR3: CASRTGGAGTDTQYF
DNA: TGTGCCAGTAGAACAGGGGGAGCGGGCACAGATACGCAGTATTTT

V: TRBV11-2
size: .
J: TRBJ1-1
length: 14
D: .
CDR3: CASSLVMGTTEAFF
DNA: TGTGCCAGCAGCTTAGTTATGGGGACCACTGAAGCTTTCTTT

V: TRBV5-1
size: .
J: TRBJ2-7
length: 16
D: .
CDR3: CASSFSMSRATNEQYF
DNA: TGCGCCAGCAGCTTCTCTATGAGCAGAGCTACGAACGAGCAGTACTTC

V: TRBV7-6
size: .
J: TRBJ2-1
length: 17
D: .
CDR3: CASSSRSIGQRGDEQFF
DNA: TGTGCCAGCAGCTCAAGGTCTATCGGTCAAAGGGGCGATGAGCAGTTCTTC

V: TRBV6-5
size: few
J: TRBJ2-3
length: 14
D: .
CDR3: CASSYSTSGDTQYF
DNA: TGTGCCAGCAGTTACTCGACATCTGGAGATACGCAGTATTTT

V: TRBV6-5
size: .
J: TRBJ2-1
length: 15
D: .
CDR3: CASSYSMSSYNEQFF
DNA: TGTGCCAGCAGTTACTCGATGTCGTCCTACAATGAGCAGTTCTTC

V: TRBV7-6
size: .
J: TRBJ2-3
length: 15
D: .
CDR3: CASSHPPQNTDTQYF
DNA: TGTGCCAGCAGCCACCCCCCCCAGAACACAGATACGCAGTATTTT

V: TRBV5-5
size: .
J: TRBJ2-7
length: 13
D: .
CDR3: CASSSPGSFEQYF
DNA: TGTGCCAGCAGCTCCCCCGGGAGCTTCGAGCAGTACTTC

V: TRBV28
size: .
J: TRBJ2-3
length: 12
D: .
CDR3: CASSFLSGTQYF
DNA: TGTGCCAGCAGTTTCCTTAGCGGTACGCAGTATTTT

V: TRBV29-1
size: few
J: TRBJ1-4
length: 12
D: TRBD1
CDR3: CSVDGQGGKLFF
DNA: TGCAGCGTCGACGGACAGGGAGGAAAACTGTTTTTT

V: TRBV28
size: .
J: TRBJ1-5
length: 16
D: .
CDR3: CASSLVRGLSNQPQHF
DNA: TGTGCCAGCAGTTTGGTTCGTGGACTTAGCAATCAGCCCCAGCATTTT

V: TRBV30
size: once
J: TRBJ1-6
length: 15
D: .
CDR3: CAWARRGGQNSPLHF
DNA: TGTGCCTGGGCCCGACGGGGGGGGCAGAATTCACCCCTCCACTTT

V: TRBV6-6
size: .
J: TRBJ1-5
length: 16
D: .
CDR3: CASRSGGAGSNQPQHF
DNA: TGTGCCAGCCGGTCGGGAGGGGCCGGTAGCAATCAGCCCCAGCATTTT

V: TRBV6-1
size: few
J: TRBJ1-3
length: 15
D: .
CDR3: CASSERVVDRNTIYF
DNA: TGTGCCAGCAGTGAAAGGGTTGTCGATCGAAACACCATATATTTT

V: TRBV19
size: few
J: TRBJ1-5
length: 14
D: .
CDR3: CASSIGRSRQPQHF
DNA: TGTGCCAGTAGTATAGGACGATCCCGTCAGCCCCAGCATTTT

V: TRBV6-6
size: .
J: TRBJ1-6
length: 14
D: .
CDR3: CASSYIQLNSPLHF
DNA: TGTGCCAGCAGTTACATCCAGTTGAATTCACCCCTCCACTTT

V: TRBV7-2
size: .
J: TRBJ1-5
length: 15
D: .
CDR3: CASSLGRGGYQPQHF
DNA: TGTGCCAGCAGCTTGGGTCGGGGAGGATATCAGCCCCAGCATTTT

V: TRBV7-6
size: .
J: TRBJ2-3
length: 15
D: .
CDR3: CASSLGPTSTDTQYF
DNA: TGTGCCAGCAGCTTAGGCCCGACCAGCACAGATACGCAGTATTTT

V: TRBV28
size: few
J: TRBJ1-1
length: 16
D: TRBD1
CDR3: CASRATGGSMNTEAFF
DNA: TGTGCCAGCAGGGCCACAGGGGGCTCGATGAACACTGAAGCTTTCTTT

V: TRBV19
size: .
J: TRBJ2-6
length: 18
D: .
CDR3: CASSIGRGVPSGANVLTF
DNA: TGTGCCAGTAGTATAGGTAGAGGTGTTCCCTCTGGGGCCAACGTCCTGACTTTC

V: TRBV4-1
size: .
J: TRBJ1-2
length: 13
D: .
CDR3: CASSQGSAYGYTF
DNA: TGCGCCAGCAGCCAAGGGTCAGCCTATGGCTACACCTTC

V: TRBV5-1
size: .
J: TRBJ2-3
length: 16
D: .
CDR3: CASSSPRGVRTDTQYF
DNA: TGCGCCAGCAGCTCCCCTCGAGGGGTACGGACAGATACGCAGTATTTT

V: TRBV7-3
size: few
J: TRBJ2-1
length: 15
D: TRBD2
CDR3: CASSLEGAGGFEQFF
DNA: TGTGCCAGCAGCTTAGAGGGAGCGGGAGGTTTTGAGCAGTTCTTC

V: TRBV7-2
size: .
J: TRBJ1-1
length: 14
D: TRBD1
CDR3: CASSLGQWGTEAFF
DNA: TGTGCCAGCAGCTTGGGACAGTGGGGCACTGAAGCTTTCTTT